The following is a T cell receptor beta chain sequence with its context. No antigen is known for it. The entry originates in a study of cytomegalovirus exposure and HLA in healthy donors. Use of 60 Vbeta and 13 Jbeta primers characterized the PCR. This table comes from immunoSEQ multiplex PCR, and its TCRdb copy is limited to in-frame clones, with some not included. This sample has about 110,000 clones; 70% to 75% occur once, and the top ten carry 4.1%. Study observations and caveats: Researchers reported that a few CMV-associated chains were confirmed in vitro as CMV antigen-specific.

CDR1 MNHNY and CDR2 SVGAGI come from the germline V gene (reference sequence). Trimming cost V 3 bases and J 8 bases, with 19 bases left between them. This CDR3 comprises 16 residues. The TCR sequence derives from a woman aged 40 to 50 in good health and CMV-seronegative. Material: PBMCs. The genes are TRBV6-6 and TRBJ1-4; tentative D call: TRBD1 (6 bases). Written as DNA, the CDR3 is TGTGCCAGCAGTTATAGGGGGGGTATGGGCGGAGAAAAACTGTTTTTT. Encoded protein: CASSYRGGMGGEKLFF.